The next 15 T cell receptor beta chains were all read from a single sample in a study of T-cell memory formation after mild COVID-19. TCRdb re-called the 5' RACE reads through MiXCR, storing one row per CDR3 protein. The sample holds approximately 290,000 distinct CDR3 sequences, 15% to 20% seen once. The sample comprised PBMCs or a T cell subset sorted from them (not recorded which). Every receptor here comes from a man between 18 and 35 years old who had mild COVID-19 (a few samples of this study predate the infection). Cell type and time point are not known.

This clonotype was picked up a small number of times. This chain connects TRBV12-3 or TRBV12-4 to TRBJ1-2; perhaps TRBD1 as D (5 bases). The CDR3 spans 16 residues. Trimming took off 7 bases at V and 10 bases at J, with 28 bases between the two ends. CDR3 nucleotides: TGTGCCAGCACAGACCGGGGGTTACCAAACTTCCTTGACTACACCTTC. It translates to CASTDRGLPNFLDYTF.

The CDR3 loop is CASRPGLWGEKLFF. DNA for the CDR3: TGTGCCAGCAGGCCGGGGCTGTGGGGTGAAAAACTGTTTTTT. The chain employs TRBV6-5 and TRBJ1-4; TRBD1 is a possible D gene (5 bases). Germline lookup yields CDR1 MNHEY and CDR2 SVGAGI. This CDR3 region has 14 residues. Trimming shortened V by 6 bases and J by 7 bases, and 15 bases separated the two germline ends.

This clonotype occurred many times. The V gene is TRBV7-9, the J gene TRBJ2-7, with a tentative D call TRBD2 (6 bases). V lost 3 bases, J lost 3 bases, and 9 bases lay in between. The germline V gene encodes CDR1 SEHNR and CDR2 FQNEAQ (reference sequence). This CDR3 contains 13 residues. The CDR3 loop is CASSLEGIYEQYV. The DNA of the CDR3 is TGTGCCAGCAGCTTGGAGGGAATCTACGAGCAGTACGTC.

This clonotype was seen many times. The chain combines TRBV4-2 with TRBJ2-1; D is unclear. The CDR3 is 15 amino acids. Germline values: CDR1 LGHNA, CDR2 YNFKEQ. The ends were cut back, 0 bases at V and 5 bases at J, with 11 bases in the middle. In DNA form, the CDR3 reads TGTGCCAGCAGCCAAGATCTTGGCACGCACAATGAGCAGTTCTTC. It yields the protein CASSQDLGTHNEQFF.

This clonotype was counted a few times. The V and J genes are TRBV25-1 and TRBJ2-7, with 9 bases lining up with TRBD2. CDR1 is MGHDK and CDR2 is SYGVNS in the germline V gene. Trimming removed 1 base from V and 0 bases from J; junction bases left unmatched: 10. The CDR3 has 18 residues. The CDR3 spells CASSELGSGGPSSYEQYV. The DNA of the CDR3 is TGTGCCAGCAGTGAATTAGGGAGCGGGGGGCCAAGCTCCTACGAGCAGTACGTC.

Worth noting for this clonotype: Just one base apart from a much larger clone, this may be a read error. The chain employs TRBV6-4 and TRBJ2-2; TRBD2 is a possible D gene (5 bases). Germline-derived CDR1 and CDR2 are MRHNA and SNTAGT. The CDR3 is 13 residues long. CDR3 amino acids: CASTDGETGELFF. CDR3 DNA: TGTGCCAGCACTGACGGGGAAACCGGGGAGCTGTTTTTT.

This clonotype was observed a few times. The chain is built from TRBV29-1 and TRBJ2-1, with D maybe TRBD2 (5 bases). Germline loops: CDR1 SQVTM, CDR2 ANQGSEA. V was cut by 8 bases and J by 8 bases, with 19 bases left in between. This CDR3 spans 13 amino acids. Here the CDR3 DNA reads TGCAGCTCACGAGGGCTAGAGACACATGAGCAGTTCTTC. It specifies CSSRGLETHEQFF.

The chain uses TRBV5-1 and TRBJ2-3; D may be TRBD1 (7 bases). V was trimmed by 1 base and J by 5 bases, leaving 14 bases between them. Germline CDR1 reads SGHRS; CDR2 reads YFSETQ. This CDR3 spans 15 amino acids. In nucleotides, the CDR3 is TGCGCCAGCAGCTTGTTTCAGGGGGGAAAAGATACGCAGTATTTT. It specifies CASSLFQGGKDTQYF.

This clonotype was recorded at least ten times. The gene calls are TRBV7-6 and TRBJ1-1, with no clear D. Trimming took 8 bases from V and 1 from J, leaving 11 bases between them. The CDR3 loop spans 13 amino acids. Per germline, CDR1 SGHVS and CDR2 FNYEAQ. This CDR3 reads CASRGPTNTEAFF. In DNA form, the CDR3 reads TGTGCCAGCCGCGGGCCTACGAACACTGAAGCTTTCTTT.

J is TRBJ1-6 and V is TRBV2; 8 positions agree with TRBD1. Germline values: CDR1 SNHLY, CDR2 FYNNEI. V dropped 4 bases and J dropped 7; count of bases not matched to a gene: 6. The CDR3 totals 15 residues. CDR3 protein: CASSADRVGNSPLHF. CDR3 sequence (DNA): TGTGCCAGCAGTGCGGACAGGGTGGGGAATTCACCCCTCCACTTT. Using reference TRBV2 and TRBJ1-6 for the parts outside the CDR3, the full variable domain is EPEVTQTPSHQVTQMGQEVILRCVPISNHLYFYWYRQILGQKVEFLVSFYNNEISEKSEIFDDQFSVERPDGSNFTLKIRSTKLEDSAMYFCASSADRVGNSPLHFGNGTRLTVT.

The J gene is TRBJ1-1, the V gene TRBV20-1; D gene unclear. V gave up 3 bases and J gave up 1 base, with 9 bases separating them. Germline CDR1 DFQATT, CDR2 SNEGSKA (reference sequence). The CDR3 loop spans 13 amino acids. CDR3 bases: TGCAGTGCTAGTAAAGGCTGGAACACTGAAGCTTTCTTT. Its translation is CSASKGWNTEAFF.

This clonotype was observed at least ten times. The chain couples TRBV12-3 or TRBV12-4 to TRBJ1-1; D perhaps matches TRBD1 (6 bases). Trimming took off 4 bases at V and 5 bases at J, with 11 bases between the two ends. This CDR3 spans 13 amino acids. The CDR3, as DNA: TGTGCCAGCAGTTCAGGGGAGGGAACTGAAGCTTTCTTT. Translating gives CASSSGEGTEAFF.

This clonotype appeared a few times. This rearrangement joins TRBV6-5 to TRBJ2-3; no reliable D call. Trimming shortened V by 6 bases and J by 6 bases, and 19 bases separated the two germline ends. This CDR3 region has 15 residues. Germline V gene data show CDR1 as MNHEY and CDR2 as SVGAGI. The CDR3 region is CASRRPGPRQDTQYF. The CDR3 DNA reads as TGTGCCAGCAGGCGCCCGGGCCCCCGCCAGGATACGCAGTATTTT.

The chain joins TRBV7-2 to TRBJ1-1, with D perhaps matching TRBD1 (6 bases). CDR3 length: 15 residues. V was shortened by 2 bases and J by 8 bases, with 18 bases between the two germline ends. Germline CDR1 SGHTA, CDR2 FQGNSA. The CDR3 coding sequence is TGTGCCAGCAGCTTATGGGGGGGCAGAAGGACAGAAGCTTTCTTT. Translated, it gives CASSLWGGRRTEAFF. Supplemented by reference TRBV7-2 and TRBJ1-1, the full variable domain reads GAGVSQSPSNKVTEKGKDVELRCDPISGHTALYWYRQSLGQGLEFLIYFQGNSAPDKSGLPSDRFSAERTGGSVSTLTIQRTQQEDSAVYLCASSLWGGRRTEAFFGQGTRLTVV.

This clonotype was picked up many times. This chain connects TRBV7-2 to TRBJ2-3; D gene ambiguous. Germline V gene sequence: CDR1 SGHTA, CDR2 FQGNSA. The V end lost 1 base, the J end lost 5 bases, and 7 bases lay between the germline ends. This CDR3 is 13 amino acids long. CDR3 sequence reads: CASSLDIRDTQYF. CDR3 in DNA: TGTGCCAGCAGCTTAGATATTAGAGATACGCAGTATTTT.